This TCR beta chain was recovered during a study of blood T cell repertoires in COVID-19. Whole-study context: PBMCs, B-cell-depleted T cells, or T cells were the source of the cDNA or gDNA that made up the material.

Only a few counts were recorded for this clone. Clones were read by immunoSEQ multiplex PCR, and TCRdb kept only the in-frame ones, dropping some. The sample has 70,000 or so clones, about 86% seen once. The receptor comes from a man aged 45-65 years with acute or convalescent COVID-19. Sequenced material: peripheral blood.

CDR3 coding DNA: TGTGCCAGCTCACCATCTACAGGGGGCTTAAATGGAAACACCATATATTTT. Translating it yields CASSPSTGGLNGNTIYF. The rearrangement joins TRBV18 to TRBJ1-3; 9 bases agree with TRBD1. This CDR3 is built from 17 residues. V lost 2 bases to trimming and J lost 3 bases; unmatched junction nucleotides: 8. Germline CDR1 reads KGHSH; CDR2 reads LQKENI.